This TCR beta chain stems from a study of Graves' ophthalmopathy and Graves' hyperthyroidism. This clonotype was recorded at least ten times. The antigen remains undetermined. Here the CDR3 omits its conserved ending phenylalanine or tryptophan, so a read error is the likely source. RNA transcripts were the source from which TCR beta CDR3 regions were amplified. The first-round RT-PCR employed HTBI primers together with the Qiagen OneStep RT-PCR kit. A multiplex PCR was then performed as the second round. From the multiplex PCR reads, TCRdb called clonotypes with MiXCR, one entry per CDR3 protein. The table shows over 150,000 distinct CDR3 sequences, with more than 30% occurring only once. Exclusion applied to patients with other autoimmune diseases, uncontrolled infections, pregnancy or lactation. The V and J ends lost 5 bases and 2 bases, in that order; junction bases with no gene match: 5. Germline CDR1 MDHEN, CDR2 SYDVKM. The CDR3 is made up of 15 amino acids.

Notes on the study in general: In blood, most expanded thyroid clonotypes above 0.001 frequency were also detected.

The source is a middle-aged woman with Graves' ophthalmopathy. The specimen sequenced was peripheral blood. The V gene is TRBV28, the J gene TRBJ1-5; 8 positions match TRBD1. The CDR3 region is CASSGGQEGNQPQHS. The CDR3 DNA is TGTGCCAGCAGTGGGGGACAGGAGGGCAATCAGCCCCAGCATTCT.